The sequence of this TCR beta chain was determined in a study of shared clonotypes between healthy human individuals. V was pared by 2 bases and J by 7 bases, with 2 bases of the junction left unmatched. This CDR3 is 13 amino acids long. The germline gives CDR1 SGHTA, CDR2 FQGTGA. This clone has a single count. Other DNA sequences in this specimen translate into the identical CDR3. Profiling relied on immunoSEQ multiplex PCR, and the TCRdb table lists in-frame clones only, not all of them. The sample carries some 2.4 million clones, 93% recorded once. The TCR was taken from a man aged 18-30 years in good health. Some clones in this sample may be carry-over from other donors' samples. The rearrangement uses TRBV7-3 and TRBJ2-1, with 7 nucleotides matching TRBD2. Sequencing was done on a sample of naive CD4+ T cells from PBMCs. Documented subset: CD45RA+ positively selected. CDR3 in DNA: TGTGCCAGCAGCTTAGCGGGAGTTAATGAGCAGTTCTTC. Its translation: CASSLAGVNEQFF.